This T cell receptor beta chain was captured in a study of blood T cells in healthy people across ages. It was with a sample-barcoded 5' primer and a J-beta primer mix that a second PCR of roughly 6 to 12 cycles was run. TCRdb recomputed calls from the 5' RACE reads with MiXCR, one row per CDR3 protein. The sample carries approximately 1.5 million distinct CDR3 sequences, 40% to 45% recorded once. The germline V gene encodes CDR1 DFQATT and CDR2 SNEGSKA (reference sequence). CDR3 length: 17 amino acids. Trimming removed 3 bases from V and 9 bases from J; junction bases left unmatched: 16. The specimen sequenced was blood. This clonotype was obtained from a woman aged 18-30 years in good health. This chain joins TRBV20-1 and TRBJ2-1; 11 positions agree with TRBD2. The CDR3 sequence is CSASSAGLAAQRGEQFF. CDR3 bases: TGCAGTGCTAGTAGTGCGGGACTAGCGGCCCAGCGGGGTGAGCAGTTCTTC.